This TCR beta chain was obtained from a study of cytomegalovirus exposure and HLA in healthy donors. This PCR relied on a set of 60 Vbeta primers and 13 Jbeta primers. The table came from immunoSEQ multiplex PCR; TCRdb's copy has only in-frame clones and leaves some out. This table holds some 130,000 clones, roughly 60% found once. Overall study findings and caveats: There were approximately 150 TCR beta chains listed as cytomegalovirus-associated. A few V segments could not be told apart, such as TRBV6-2 and TRBV6-3, and were left out. There were some public TCRs occurring in many donors, but most TCR sequences were rare.

On this clone: Its antigen remains unknown.

This CDR3 has 16 residues. Trimming pared 1 base from V and 3 bases from J, leaving 15 bases between. CDR1 is SGHAT, CDR2 FQDESV, per germline (reference sequence). The clonotype comes from a man aged 40-55 years in good health and CMV-seropositive. The chain uses TRBV11-1 and TRBJ2-5, with TRBD1 as a possible D gene (6 bases). The sample taken for sequencing was PBMCs. CDR3 loop: CASSLGTAPWEETQYF. CDR3 DNA sequence: TGTGCCAGCAGCTTAGGGACAGCCCCATGGGAAGAGACCCAGTACTTC.